These 7 T cell receptor beta chains originate from one sample sequenced in a study of cytomegalovirus exposure and HLA in healthy donors (dated by TCRdb to the late 2010s). The library was generated by the immunoSEQ multiplex PCR assay. For the multiplex PCR, a mixture combining 60 forward primers for TCR Vbeta segments and 13 reverse primers for TCR Jbeta segments was used. Here the immuneACCESS table is served through TCRdb, limited to in-frame sequences with V and J called. Missing clones are a known gap in these copies; in checked studies unresolved V genes cover under half, and the rest lacks a known reason. The sample table holds 200,000 or so clones, of which around 80% were seen once. Of the sample, approximately 6.3% falls within the top ten clones. The sequenced sample consisted of PBMCs. These TCRs come from a man between 40 and 49 years old in good health and CMV-seropositive.

The chain has TRBV7-2 and TRBJ2-7, with TRBD1 matching over 10 bases. The length of the CDR3 is 14 residues. V trimming: 5 bases; J trimming: 6 bases; junction bases outside the gene matches: 7. Germline values: CDR1 SGHTA, CDR2 FQGNSA. This CDR3 reads CASSVGQGPREQYF. The CDR3 DNA sequence: TGTGCCAGCAGCGTGGGACAGGGGCCGCGCGAGCAGTACTTC.

V and J are TRBV28 and TRBJ1-1, with unresolved D. V was shortened by 10 bases and J by 8 bases, with 17 bases between the two germline ends. CDR1 is MDHEN and CDR2 is SYDVKM in the germline V gene. CDR3 length: 12 amino acids. CDR3 residues: CATQSSLIEAFF. Written as DNA, the CDR3 is TGTGCCACCCAATCCAGTTTGATAGAAGCTTTCTTT.

CDR3 sequence reads: CASSSPRGNQETQYF. In DNA form, the CDR3 reads TGTGCCAGCAGCTCCCCGAGAGGGAACCAAGAGACCCAGTACTTC. J is TRBJ2-5 and V is TRBV7-9; a possible D gene is TRBD2 (5 bases). Looked up from germline, CDR1 is SEHNR and CDR2 is FQNEAQ (reference sequence). V lost 4 bases to trimming and J lost 0 bases, with 12 bases between them. The CDR3 is 15 residues long.

A remark on this clone: Its ends do not fully match the called genes, so a read error is possible. The rearrangement joins TRBV6-1 to TRBJ2-7; 12 bases are shared with TRBD1. The CDR3 is 14 residues long. CDR1 is MNHNS and CDR2 is SASEGT in the germline V gene. The CDR3 DNA follows: TGTGCCAGCAGTAAAGCCTCGGGACAGGGGGCAGAATACTTC. Amino acid sequence: CASSKASGQGAEYF.

The chain employs TRBV7-2 and TRBJ2-1; D is possibly TRBD1 (6 bases). The CDR3 extends over 16 amino acids. V gave up 2 bases and J gave up 0 bases, with 11 bases separating them. CDR1 is SGHTA and CDR2 is FQGNSA in the germline V gene. CDR3: CASSLRTAPSYNEQFF. In nucleotides, the CDR3 is TGTGCCAGCAGCTTAAGGACAGCTCCCTCCTACAATGAGCAGTTCTTC.

J is TRBJ1-1 and V is TRBV9; 7 bases line up with TRBD1. With 0 bases clipped from V and 3 bases from J, the junction kept 8 bases outside the gene matches. The V gene's germline CDR1 is SGDLS and CDR2 YYNGEE. The CDR3 length is 16 residues. The CDR3: CASSVGRQGLDTEAFF. CDR3 DNA sequence: TGTGCCAGCAGCGTAGGTCGACAGGGCCTTGACACTGAAGCTTTCTTT. Complete variable domain (other parts from reference TRBV9 and TRBJ1-1): DSGVTQTPKHLITATGQRVTLRCSPRSGDLSVYWYQQSLDQGLQFLIQYYNGEERAKGNILERFSAQQFPDLHSELNLSSLELGDSALYFCASSVGRQGLDTEAFFGQGTRLTVV.

The chain couples TRBV7-2 to TRBJ1-2, with D possibly being TRBD1 (6 bases). This CDR3 is built from 13 residues. Germline assignment: CDR1 SGHTA and CDR2 FQGNSA. V was trimmed by 5 bases and J by 8 bases, leaving 15 bases between them. CDR3 sequence reads: CASSPRDKGGYTF. CDR3 in DNA: TGTGCCAGCAGCCCCCGGGACAAGGGAGGCTACACCTTC.